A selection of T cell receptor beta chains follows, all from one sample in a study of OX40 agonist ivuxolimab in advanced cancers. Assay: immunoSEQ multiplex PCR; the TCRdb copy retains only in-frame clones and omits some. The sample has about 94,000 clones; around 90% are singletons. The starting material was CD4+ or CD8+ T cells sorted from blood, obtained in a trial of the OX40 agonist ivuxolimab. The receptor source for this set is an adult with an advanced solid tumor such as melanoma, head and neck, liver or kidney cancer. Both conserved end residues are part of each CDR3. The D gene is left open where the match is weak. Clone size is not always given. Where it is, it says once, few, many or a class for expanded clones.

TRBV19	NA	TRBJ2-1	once	TGTGCCAGCGCCGCTGGGGATGAGCAGTTCTTC	CASAAGDEQFF
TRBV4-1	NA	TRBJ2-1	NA	TGCGCCAGCAGCCAAGTTTCTAGATACAATGAGCAGTTCTTC	CASSQVSRYNEQFF
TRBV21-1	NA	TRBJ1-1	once	TGTGCCAGCAGCAAATCTCAGGACGGGAGGAAAGCCATGAACACTGAAGCTTTCTTT	CASSKSQDGRKAMNTEAFF
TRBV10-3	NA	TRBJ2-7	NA	TGTGCCATCAGTGATGACAGGTTACTCTCCTACGAGCAGTACTTC	CAISDDRLLSYEQYF
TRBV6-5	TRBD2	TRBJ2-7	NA	TGTGCCAGCAGGGGGGGTAGCGGGAGACACGAGCAGTACTTC	CASRGGSGRHEQYF
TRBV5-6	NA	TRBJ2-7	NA	TGTGCCAGCAGCACCGGGACATCCACCTACGAGCAGTACTTC	CASSTGTSTYEQYF
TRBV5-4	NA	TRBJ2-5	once	TGTGCCAGCAGCTTAGGGAAGACCCAGTACTTC	CASSLGKTQYF
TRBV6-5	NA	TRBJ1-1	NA	TGTGCCAGCAGTTTGACACAAAGGAACACTGAAGCTTTCTTT	CASSLTQRNTEAFF
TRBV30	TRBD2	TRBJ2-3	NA	TGTGCCTGGAGCGAATACCCACTAGCGGACACAGATACGCAGTATTTT	CAWSEYPLADTDTQYF
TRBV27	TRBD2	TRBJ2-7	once	TGTGCCAGCGCCCTCGGGGGGGCGATGAACGAGCAGTACTTC	CASALGGAMNEQYF